This T cell receptor (beta chain) stems from a study of sequential checkpoint blockade in melanoma. The wider study: Arm A got nivolumab then ipilimumab; arm B the reverse, 1:1. Maintenance nivolumab came after either treatment sequence.

Clones were sequenced by immunoSEQ multiplex PCR, and TCRdb holds only the in-frame ones, with some missing. The sample holds over 10,000 clones, roughly four fifths seen once. The treatment is: randomized to nivolumab then ipilimumab (arm A) or the reverse (arm B). No patient had prior DNA-damaging chemotherapy. From thawed PBMCs, live CD3+CD8+ cells negative for CD19 and CD56 were sorted. This material consisted of CD8+ T cells sorted from blood (inferred from file names), taken from a patient given nivolumab and ipilimumab in sequence. This TCR was sampled from a human donor with melanoma.

The DNA of the CDR3 is TGTGCCACCAGCAGGCCGACTAGCGGGAGGGCCGGGGAGCAGTTCTTC. It codes for CATSRPTSGRAGEQFF. The chain has TRBV15 and TRBJ2-1; 14 nucleotides align to TRBD2. The ends lost 3 bases at V and 10 bases at J; junction bases unmatched: 8. This CDR3 has 16 amino acids. Germline lookup yields CDR1 LNHNV and CDR2 YYDKDF (reference sequence). Drawing the rest from reference TRBV15 and TRBJ2-1, the complete variable domain is DAMVIQNPRYQVTQFGKPVTLSCSQTLNHNVMYWYQQKSSQAPKLLFHYYDKDFNNEADTPDNFQSRRPNTSFCFLDIRSPGLGDTAMYLCATSRPTSGRAGEQFFGPGTRLTVL.